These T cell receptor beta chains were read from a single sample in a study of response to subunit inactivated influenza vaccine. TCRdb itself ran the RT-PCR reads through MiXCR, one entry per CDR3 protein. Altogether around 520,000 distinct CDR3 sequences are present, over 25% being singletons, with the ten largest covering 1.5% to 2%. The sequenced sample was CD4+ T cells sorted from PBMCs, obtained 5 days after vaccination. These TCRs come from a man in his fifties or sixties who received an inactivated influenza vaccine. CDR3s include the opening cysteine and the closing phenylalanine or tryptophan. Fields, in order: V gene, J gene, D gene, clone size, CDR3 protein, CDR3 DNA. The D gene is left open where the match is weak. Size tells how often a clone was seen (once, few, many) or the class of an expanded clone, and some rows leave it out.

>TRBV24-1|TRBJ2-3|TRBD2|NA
CATSDAGLAGTDTQYF
TGTGCCACCAGTGATGCGGGACTAGCGGGCACAGATACGCAGTATTTT
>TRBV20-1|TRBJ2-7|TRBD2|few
CSAQSGSWVSSYEQYF
TGCAGTGCTCAGAGCGGGAGTTGGGTTAGTTCCTACGAGCAGTACTTC
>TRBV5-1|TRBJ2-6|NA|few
CASSLELASGANVLTF
TGCGCCAGCAGCTTGGAATTGGCAAGTGGGGCCAACGTCCTGACTTTC
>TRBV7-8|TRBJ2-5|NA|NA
CASSLASSGGQETQYF
TGTGCCAGCAGCTTAGCTAGTTCCGGGGGTCAAGAGACCCAGTACTTC
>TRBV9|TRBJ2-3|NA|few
CASSASISSTDTQYF
TGTGCCAGCAGCGCGTCCATCTCTAGCACAGATACGCAGTATTTT
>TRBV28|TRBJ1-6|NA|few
CASSLQGLRSSPLHF
TGTGCCAGCAGTTTACAGGGGTTACGTAGTTCACCCCTCCACTTT
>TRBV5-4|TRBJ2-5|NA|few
CASSLTSGPQETQYF
TGTGCCAGCAGCTTGACGTCAGGACCACAAGAGACCCAGTACTTC
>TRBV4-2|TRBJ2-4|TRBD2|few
CASSPRLAGRAKNIQYF
TGTGCCAGCAGCCCCCGACTAGCGGGTCGGGCCAAAAACATTCAGTACTTC
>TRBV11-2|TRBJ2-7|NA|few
CASSWSGWIARFYEQYF
TGTGCCAGCAGCTGGTCTGGGTGGATAGCGAGGTTCTACGAGCAGTACTTC
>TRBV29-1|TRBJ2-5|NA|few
CSALRAPRATQETQYF
TGCAGCGCCCTGAGGGCCCCTCGGGCAACCCAAGAGACCCAGTACTTC
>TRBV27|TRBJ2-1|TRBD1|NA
CSSSLGTGTYNEQFF
TGTTCCAGCAGTTTAGGGACAGGAACCTACAATGAGCAGTTCTTC
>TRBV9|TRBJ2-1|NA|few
CASSVLAASSYNEQFF
TGTGCCAGCAGCGTTTTAGCGGCCAGCTCCTACAATGAGCAGTTCTTC
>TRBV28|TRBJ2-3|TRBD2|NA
CASSLPGLAGGADTQYF
TGTGCCAGCAGTTTACCCGGACTAGCGGGAGGGGCGGATACGCAGTATTTT
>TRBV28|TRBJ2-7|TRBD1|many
CASMTGTGYEQYF
TGTGCCAGCATGACCGGGACAGGGTACGAGCAGTACTTC
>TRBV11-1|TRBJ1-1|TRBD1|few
CASSTKQGGNTEAFF
TGTGCCAGCAGCACGAAACAGGGGGGTAACACTGAAGCTTTCTTT
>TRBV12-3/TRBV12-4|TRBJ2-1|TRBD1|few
CASRSNTGESYNEQFF
TGTGCCAGCAGGTCTAATACAGGGGAGTCCTACAATGAGCAGTTCTTC
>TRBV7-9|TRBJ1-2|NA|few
CASSRDLGASGYTF
TGTGCCAGCAGCCGGGACCTCGGAGCGAGTGGCTACACCTTC
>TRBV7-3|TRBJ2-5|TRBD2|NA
CASSPQWTSETQYF
TGTGCCAGCAGTCCCCAGTGGACTAGCGAGACCCAGTACTTC
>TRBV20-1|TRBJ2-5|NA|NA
CSARPGELETQYF
TGCAGTGCTAGACCGGGAGAGCTCGAGACCCAGTACTTC
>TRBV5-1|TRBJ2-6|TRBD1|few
CASRQGPGANVLTF
TGCGCCAGCAGACAGGGGCCGGGGGCCAACGTCCTGACTTTC
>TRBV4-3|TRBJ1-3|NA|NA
CASSLTAPGDGNTIYF
TGCGCCAGCAGCCTCACAGCTCCAGGCGATGGAAACACCATATATTTT
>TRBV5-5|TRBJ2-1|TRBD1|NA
CASRADRGSEQFF
TGTGCCAGCAGAGCTGACAGGGGGTCTGAGCAGTTCTTC
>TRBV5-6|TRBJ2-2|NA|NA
CASSLDGGPRTGELFF
TGTGCCAGCAGCTTGGACGGGGGGCCTCGCACCGGGGAGCTGTTTTTT
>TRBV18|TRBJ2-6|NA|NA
CASSSVGFGSGANVLTF
TGTGCCAGCTCTTCGGTCGGATTTGGGTCTGGGGCCAACGTCCTGACTTTC
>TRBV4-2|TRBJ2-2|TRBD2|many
CASSTRILAGGTVGNTGELFF
TGTGCCAGCAGCACCCGAATCTTAGCGGGAGGCACAGTTGGGAACACCGGGGAGCTGTTTTTT
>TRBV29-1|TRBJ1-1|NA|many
CSVGTASGGTEAFF
TGCAGCGTCGGGACGGCGAGCGGGGGGACTGAAGCTTTCTTT